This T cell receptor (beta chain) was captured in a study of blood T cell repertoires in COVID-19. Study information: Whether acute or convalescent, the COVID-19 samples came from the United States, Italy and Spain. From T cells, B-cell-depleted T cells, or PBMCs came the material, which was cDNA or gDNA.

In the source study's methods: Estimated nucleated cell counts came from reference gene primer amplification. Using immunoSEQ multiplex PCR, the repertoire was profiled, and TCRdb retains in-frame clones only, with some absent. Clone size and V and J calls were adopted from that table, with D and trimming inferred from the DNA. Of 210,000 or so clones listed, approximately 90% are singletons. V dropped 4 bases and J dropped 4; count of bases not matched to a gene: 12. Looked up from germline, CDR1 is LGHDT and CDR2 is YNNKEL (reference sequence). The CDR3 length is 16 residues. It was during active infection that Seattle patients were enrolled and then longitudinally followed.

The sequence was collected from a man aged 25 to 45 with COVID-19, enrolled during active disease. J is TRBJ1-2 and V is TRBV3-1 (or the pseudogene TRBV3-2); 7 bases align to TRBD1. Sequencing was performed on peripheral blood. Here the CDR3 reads CASSRGKTGLLYGYTF. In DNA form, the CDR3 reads TGTGCCAGCAGCCGCGGTAAGACAGGGCTCCTCTATGGCTACACCTTC.